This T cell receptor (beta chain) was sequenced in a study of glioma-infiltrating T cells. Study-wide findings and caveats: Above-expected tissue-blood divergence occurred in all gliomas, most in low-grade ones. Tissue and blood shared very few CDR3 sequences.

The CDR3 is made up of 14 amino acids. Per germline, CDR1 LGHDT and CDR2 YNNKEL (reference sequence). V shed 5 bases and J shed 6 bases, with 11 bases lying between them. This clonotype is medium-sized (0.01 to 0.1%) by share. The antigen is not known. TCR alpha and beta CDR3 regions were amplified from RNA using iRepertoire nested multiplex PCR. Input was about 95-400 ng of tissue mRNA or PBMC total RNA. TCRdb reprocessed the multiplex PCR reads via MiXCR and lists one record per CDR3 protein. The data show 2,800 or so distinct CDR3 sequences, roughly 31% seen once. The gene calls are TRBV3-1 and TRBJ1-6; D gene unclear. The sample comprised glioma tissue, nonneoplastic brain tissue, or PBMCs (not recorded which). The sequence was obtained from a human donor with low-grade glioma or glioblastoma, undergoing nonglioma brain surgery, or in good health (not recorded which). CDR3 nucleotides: TGTGCCAGCAGCTCTACGTCGTCTAATTCACCCCTCCACTTT. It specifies CASSSTSSNSPLHF.